One and the same sample provided the 30 T cell receptor beta chains below, sequenced in a study of blood T cell repertoires in COVID-19. Assay: immunoSEQ multiplex PCR; the TCRdb copy retains only in-frame clones and omits some. Counted here are a few hundred thousand clones, roughly 89% occurring once; the ten biggest clones make up 8% to 9.5%. The sample was PBMCs or T cells enriched from blood (not recorded which). The receptors originated from a woman under 30 who had recovered from COVID-19.

The rearrangement joins TRBV7-2 to TRBJ2-2; 7 bases line up with TRBD1. Germline V gives CDR1 SGHTA, CDR2 FQGNSA. The CDR3 has 17 amino acids. V lost 1 base, J lost 4 bases, and 9 bases stayed unmatched. CDR3 protein: CASSLDPGGMGTGELFF. Written as DNA, the CDR3 is TGTGCCAGCAGCTTAGATCCAGGGGGAATGGGCACCGGGGAGCTGTTTTTT.

The chain carries TRBV19 and TRBJ1-4; 8 bases match TRBD1. The germline V gene encodes CDR1 LNHDA and CDR2 SQIVND (reference sequence). V lost 6 bases and J lost 3; bases outside the gene matches: 6. The CDR3 runs 15 residues. This CDR3 is CASRGRGLPNEKLFF. CDR3 DNA: TGTGCCAGTAGAGGCAGGGGGCTGCCTAATGAAAAACTGTTTTTT.

The chain carries TRBV6-5 and TRBJ2-7; no clear D gene. Germline CDR1 MNHEY, CDR2 SVGAGI. The CDR3 has 13 amino acids. V lost 6 bases, J lost 2 bases, and 11 bases lay in between. CDR3 DNA sequence: TGTGCCAGCAGGTCTACTCTCACCTACGAGCAGTACTTC. Translating it yields CASRSTLTYEQYF.

This chain joins TRBV3-1 (or the pseudogene TRBV3-2) and TRBJ2-7; a weak D match, TRBD1 (6 bases). V lost 4 bases and J lost 3, with 13 bases in between. The CDR3 is made up of 14 amino acids. Germline CDR1 and CDR2: LGHDT and YNNKEL (reference sequence). The CDR3 protein is CASSLQGRGYEQYF. CDR3 nucleotides: TGTGCCAGCAGCCTGCAGGGGCGCGGCTACGAGCAGTACTTC.

This sequence joins TRBV4-2 and TRBJ2-1; TRBD2 matches at 12 bases. Germline V gene lookup returns CDR1 LGHNA and CDR2 YNFKEQ. Trimming at V came to 3 bases and at J to 7 bases, leaving 7 bases not matched to a gene. The CDR3 totals 16 residues. The DNA for the CDR3 is TGTGCCAGCAGCCATCTACTAGCGGGGGGCCCTAATGAGCAGTTCTTC. Encoded protein: CASSHLLAGGPNEQFF.

The CDR3 DNA reads as TGCGCCAGCAGCTTGGGAGGGGGAGACTACAATGAGCAGTTCTTC. Its protein is CASSLGGGDYNEQFF. The J gene is TRBJ2-1, the V gene TRBV5-1, with D tentatively TRBD1 (6 bases). CDR3 length: 15 amino acids. Trimming shortened V by 0 bases and J by 3 bases, and 10 bases separated the two germline ends. Germline values: CDR1 SGHRS, CDR2 YFSETQ.

The chain joins TRBV18 to TRBJ2-1; weak D call: TRBD1 (6 bases). This CDR3 has 14 amino acids. Trimming took 1 base from V and 7 from J, leaving 11 bases between them. Germline CDR1 and CDR2: KGHSH and LQKENI. CDR3 in DNA: TGTGCCAGCTCACCACTAGGGGGTAAAAATGAGCAGTTCTTC. Protein sequence: CASSPLGGKNEQFF.

The gene calls are TRBV9 and TRBJ1-2, with no clear D. The germline V gene has CDR1 SGDLS and CDR2 YYNGEE. The CDR3 sequence is 8 residues long. Trimming took off 4 bases at V and 11 bases at J, with 3 bases between the two ends. CDR3 sequence: CASSPYTF. The CDR3 DNA follows: TGTGCCAGCAGCCCTTACACCTTC.

The chain links TRBV5-6 to TRBJ2-7; 14 bases map to TRBD2. The junction had 3 bases not matched to a gene; V was cut back by 4 bases and J by 6 bases. Germline assignment: CDR1 SGHDT and CDR2 YYEEEE. The CDR3 consists of 14 residues. The CDR3 sequence is CASSRGLAGGEQYF. The CDR3 DNA follows: TGTGCCAGCAGCCGAGGACTAGCGGGAGGCGAGCAGTACTTC.

The rearrangement links TRBV7-2 to TRBJ1-2; D is ambiguous. Germline CDR1 is SGHTA and CDR2 is FQGNSA. V was trimmed by 2 bases and J by 2 bases, leaving 12 bases between them. The CDR3 extends over 15 amino acids. The CDR3 loop is CASSLYEGSNYGYTF. CDR3 DNA sequence: TGTGCCAGCAGCTTATACGAGGGTTCCAACTATGGCTACACCTTC.

This chain links TRBV7-2 with TRBJ2-7; D unresolved. V lost 1 base, J lost 1 base, and 8 bases lay in between. The CDR3 runs to 14 residues. Germline V gene lookup returns CDR1 SGHTA and CDR2 FQGNSA. The CDR3 is CASSLVAVSYEQYF. For the CDR3, the DNA is TGTGCCAGCAGCTTAGTTGCGGTTTCCTACGAGCAGTACTTC.

This chain joins TRBV27 and TRBJ2-7, with D possibly matching TRBD1 (5 bases). This CDR3 contains 15 residues. The V and J ends lost 0 bases and 2 bases respectively, with 11 bases between them. Germline CDR1 is MNHEY and CDR2 is SMNVEV (reference sequence). The CDR3: CASSLSAGPTYEQYF. The CDR3 nucleotides read TGTGCCAGCAGTTTATCGGCAGGGCCCACCTACGAGCAGTACTTC.

The V gene is TRBV14, the J gene TRBJ1-1; possible D gene TRBD1, 5 bases. CDR1 SGHDN and CDR2 FVKESK come from the germline V gene. V dropped 2 bases and J dropped 3 bases, with 16 bases sitting between them. The CDR3 is 16 amino acids. CDR3 residues: CASSQFQGLVDTEAFF. The CDR3 DNA is TGTGCCAGCAGCCAATTCCAGGGTCTAGTGGACACTGAAGCTTTCTTT. Full variable domain (outside the CDR3, taken from reference TRBV14 and TRBJ1-1): EAGVTQFPSHSVIEKGQTVTLRCDPISGHDNLYWYRRVMGKEIKFLLHFVKESKQDESGMPNNRFLAERTGGTYSTLKVQPAELEDSGVYFCASSQFQGLVDTEAFFGQGTRLTVV.

The J gene is TRBJ1-1, the V gene TRBV27; 9 positions agree with TRBD1. Germline CDR1 MNHEY, CDR2 SMNVEV (reference sequence). Trimming removed 6 bases from V and 0 bases from J; junction bases left unmatched: 11. This CDR3 is built from 17 residues. CDR3 nucleotides: TGTGCCAGCAGCCTAAGCGTGGGACAGGGAATGAACACTGAAGCTTTCTTT. Its protein product is CASSLSVGQGMNTEAFF.

The rearrangement links TRBV9 to TRBJ2-5, with 7 bases identical to TRBD2. This CDR3 spans 15 amino acids. CDR1 and CDR2 from the germline V gene are SGDLS and YYNGEE. V shed 3 bases and J 6 bases; nucleotides not matched to a gene: 11. The CDR3 spells CASSDPGLGGKTQYF. CDR3 coding DNA: TGTGCCAGCAGCGACCCGGGACTCGGGGGGAAGACCCAGTACTTC.

The CDR3 region is CASSFYAMNTEAFF. As DNA, the CDR3 is TGTGCCAGCTCCTTCTATGCTATGAACACTGAAGCTTTCTTT. The V and J genes are TRBV2 and TRBJ1-1, with D uncertain. V lost 8 bases and J lost 0, with 13 bases in between. The CDR3 sequence is 14 residues long. Per germline, CDR1 SNHLY and CDR2 FYNNEI.

The chain uses TRBV28 and TRBJ1-4, with D possibly matching TRBD1 (5 bases). Deletions cut 3 bases from V and 11 bases from J, with 19 bases between. Germline V gene lookup returns CDR1 MDHEN and CDR2 SYDVKM. The CDR3 is 15 amino acids. The CDR3 nucleotides are TGTGCCAGCAGTTTCCAAAGAGAAGAAGGGGCGAAACTGTTTTTT. This translates into CASSFQREEGAKLFF.

The rearrangement uses TRBV9 and TRBJ1-2, with 9 bases lining up with TRBD1. CDR3 length: 15 amino acids. Trimming cost V 2 bases and J 8 bases; bases outside gene matches: 10. CDR1 SGDLS and CDR2 YYNGEE come from the germline V gene. As DNA, the CDR3 is TGTGCCAGCAGCGTCCTCGGGACAGGGTCACAGGGCTACACCTTC. Its translation is CASSVLGTGSQGYTF.

The chain employs TRBV28 and TRBJ2-7; D is uncertain. The germline V gene has CDR1 MDHEN and CDR2 SYDVKM. V lost 3 bases to trimming and J lost 4 bases, with 7 bases between them. The length of the CDR3 is 12 residues. The CDR3 region has the DNA TGTGCCAGCAGTTTTAGTTTTTACGAGCAGTACTTC. It codes for CASSFSFYEQYF.

The chain combines TRBV7-8 with TRBJ2-3; 14 bases are shared with TRBD2. Looked up from germline, CDR1 is SGHVS and CDR2 is FQNEAQ. Trimming cost V 5 bases and J 6 bases; bases outside gene matches: 7. The CDR3 has 16 amino acids. CDR3 bases: TGTGCCAGCAGCGGACGAGGGACTAGCGGGGGTGATACGCAGTATTTT. Translating it yields CASSGRGTSGGDTQYF.

The V and J genes are TRBV5-6 and TRBJ2-3, with a possible D match to TRBD2 (6 bases). This CDR3 has 13 amino acids. Germline V CDR1 and CDR2: SGHDT, YYEEEE. V lost 4 bases and J 6 bases, leaving 12 bases between the germline ends. CDR3 sequence reads: CASSPESGDTQYF. The CDR3 DNA is TGTGCCAGCAGCCCTGAAAGCGGGGATACGCAGTATTTT.

V and J are TRBV15 and TRBJ2-2; 7 nucleotides line up with TRBD2. The CDR3 consists of 14 residues. CDR1 is LNHNV and CDR2 is YYDKDF in the germline V gene (reference sequence). The ends lost 4 bases at V and 5 bases at J; junction bases unmatched: 4. The CDR3, as DNA: TGTGCCACCAGCATGTTGCGGGAGACCGGGGAGCTGTTTTTT. This codes for CATSMLRETGELFF.

The chain employs TRBV2 and TRBJ2-3, with D perhaps TRBD2 (6 bases). Germline V CDR1 and CDR2: SNHLY, FYNNEI. Deletions cut 7 bases from V and 6 bases from J, with 8 bases between. This CDR3 contains 11 residues. The DNA of the CDR3 is TGTGCCAGCACACGGGAGGATACGCAGTATTTT. It translates to CASTREDTQYF.

The rearrangement links TRBV7-2 to TRBJ1-2; 7 nucleotides agree with TRBD1. The junction had 5 bases not matched to a gene; V was cut back by 5 bases and J by 5 bases. This CDR3 has 13 amino acids. CDR1 is SGHTA and CDR2 is FQGNSA in the germline V gene. CDR3 protein: CASSPRQGYGYTF. CDR3 DNA: TGTGCCAGCAGCCCCCGACAGGGATATGGCTACACCTTC.

The chain recombines TRBV2 with TRBJ1-5, with a weak D call TRBD1 (5 bases). Germline CDR1 is SNHLY and CDR2 is FYNNEI. Trimming left V 8 bases short and J 7 bases short, with 12 bases between. The CDR3 runs 12 residues. This CDR3 reads CASRGEGQPQHF. Written as DNA, the CDR3 is TGTGCCAGCCGCGGGGAGGGGCAGCCCCAGCATTTT.

The chain joins TRBV28 to TRBJ1-2, with a possible D match to TRBD1 (6 bases). Germline V gives CDR1 MDHEN, CDR2 SYDVKM. V was shortened by 3 bases and J by 7 bases, with 9 bases between the two germline ends. There are 12 residues in the CDR3. CDR3 region: CASSFYRVGYTF. The CDR3 coding sequence is TGTGCCAGCAGTTTTTACAGGGTTGGCTACACCTTC.

The genes are TRBV6-1 and TRBJ1-1; 8 bases are shared with TRBD1. V trimming: 4 bases; J trimming: 5 bases; junction bases outside the gene matches: 3. In germline, CDR1 is MNHNS, CDR2 SASEGT. This CDR3 has 13 amino acids. DNA of the CDR3: TGTGCCAGCAGTGCAGGGGGCTGGACTGAAGCTTTCTTT. The encoded protein is CASSAGGWTEAFF.

In this sample, this clone turned up once. The chain uses TRBV7-3 and TRBJ1-1; maybe TRBD1 (5 bases). The V end lost 2 bases, the J end lost 3 bases, and 13 bases lay between the germline ends. Germline V CDR1 and CDR2: SGHTA, FQGTGA. The CDR3 covers 15 residues. The DNA of the CDR3 is TGTGCCAGCAGCTTAGAAGCAGGGTGGGACACTGAAGCTTTCTTT. Encoded protein: CASSLEAGWDTEAFF.

This chain uses TRBV25-1 with TRBJ2-5, with D tentatively TRBD2 (5 bases). The CDR3 runs to 16 residues. Trimming took off 2 bases at V and 4 bases at J, with 17 bases between the two ends. Germline V gene sequence: CDR1 MGHDK, CDR2 SYGVNS. This CDR3 reads CASSEVRDSASETQYF. The CDR3 coding sequence is TGTGCCAGCAGTGAAGTCCGGGATTCGGCGTCAGAGACCCAGTACTTC.

The CDR3 is CASSQATGMNTEAFF. The CDR3 DNA follows: TGCGCCAGCAGCCAGGCGACAGGGATGAACACTGAAGCTTTCTTT. The V and J genes are TRBV4-1 and TRBJ1-1; 7 bases match TRBD1. Germline loops: CDR1 MGHRA, CDR2 YSYEKL. The CDR3 runs to 15 residues. V shed 3 bases, J shed 0 bases, and the junction held 4 bases outside the gene matches.